This T cell receptor (beta chain) was recovered during a study of cytomegalovirus exposure and HLA in healthy donors. About this clone itself: The DNA is left out, because the CDR3 cannot be placed on it with certainty; the CDR3 is given as TCRdb lists it.

PCR was performed using 60 Vbeta and 13 Jbeta primers. Here immunoSEQ multiplex PCR was the method, and the copy in TCRdb shows in-frame clones only, minus some. Recorded for this sample: more than 65,000 clones. This sequence originates from a man aged 40-50 years in good health and CMV-seronegative. The sequencing sample was made of PBMCs.

The CDR3 loop is CASSEVGPGSF. V and J are TRBV6-1 and TRBJ1-2; the D segment call TRBD1 is taken from the table without a DNA check. Germline loops: CDR1 MNHNS, CDR2 SASEGT. The CDR3 is 11 amino acids in total, end residues counted.